Presented here are 31 T cell receptor beta chains from one specimen sequenced in a study of cytomegalovirus exposure and HLA in healthy donors. Primers included in the PCR were 60 Vbeta and 13 Jbeta primers. Sequenced by immunoSEQ multiplex PCR; TCRdb stores in-frame clones only, minus some. The sample consists of about 140,000 clones, roughly 90% of them appearing once. What was sequenced was PBMCs. The receptors were gathered from a woman in her thirties or forties in good health and CMV-seronegative.

This chain connects TRBV6-1 to TRBJ2-5, with 12 bases fitting TRBD2. The V gene end was trimmed by 2 bases and the J gene end by 4 bases; junction bases not matched to a gene: 11. The length of the CDR3 is 18 residues. Germline CDR1 reads MNHNS; CDR2 reads SASEGT. Written as DNA, the CDR3 is TGTGCCAGCAGTGAATTTTCTAGCGGGAGGGGTAACAGAGAGACCCAGTACTTC. It encodes CASSEFSSGRGNRETQYF.

With regard to this clone: Its ends do not fully match the called genes, so a read error is possible. The chain carries TRBV5-5 and TRBJ2-7; maybe TRBD2 (6 bases). Germline lookup yields CDR1 SGHKS and CDR2 YYEKEE (reference sequence). CDR3 length: 12 residues. CDR3 loop: CASSSVGGALSF. The DNA for the CDR3 is TGTGCCAGCAGCTCGGTCGGGGGAGCCCTTTCCTTC. Variable domain in full (rest from reference TRBV5-5 and TRBJ2-7): DAGVTQSPTHLIKTRGQQVTLRCSPISGHKSVSWYQQVLGQGPQFIFQYYEKEERGRGNFPDRFSARQFPNYSSELNVNALLLGDSALYLCASSSVGGALSFGPGTRLTVT.

The chain uses TRBV19 and TRBJ1-5; the match to TRBD1 covers 8 bases. Trimming took 6 bases from V and 0 from J; bases not matched to a gene: 7. CDR1 and CDR2 from the germline V gene are LNHDA and SQIVND (reference sequence). The CDR3 is 16 residues long. This CDR3 is CASRRDRSYSNQPQHF. The CDR3, as DNA: TGTGCCAGTAGACGGGACAGGAGTTATAGCAATCAGCCCCAGCATTTT.

This clone was found a few times. The chain links TRBV7-9 to TRBJ1-1, with 7 bases identical to TRBD1. Per the germline V gene, CDR1 is SEHNR and CDR2 is FQNEAQ (reference sequence). The CDR3 has 14 amino acids. J lost 7 bases, V lost 3 bases, and 8 bases had no gene match. The CDR3 DNA is TGTGCCAGCAGCTTCACTCAGGGGGGAAGTGAAGCTTTCTTT. Its protein product is CASSFTQGGSEAFF.

V is TRBV9 and J is TRBJ2-3; TRBD2 matches 10 bases. With 0 bases clipped from V and 2 bases from J, the junction kept 9 bases outside the gene matches. From germline, CDR1 is SGDLS and CDR2 YYNGEE. The CDR3 sequence is 18 residues long. CDR3 sequence: CASSVDISSGGLTDTQYF. The CDR3 DNA reads TGTGCCAGCAGCGTAGATATCTCTAGCGGGGGCCTCACAGATACGCAGTATTTT.

The chain carries TRBV19 and TRBJ2-1, with 10 bases lining up with TRBD2. Per germline, CDR1 LNHDA and CDR2 SQIVND (reference sequence). After removal of 4 bases from V and 3 bases from J, the junction contained 3 bases not matched to a gene. The CDR3 loop spans 15 amino acids. The CDR3 reads CASSTLAGDYNEQFF. For the CDR3, the DNA is TGTGCCAGTAGTACCCTAGCGGGGGACTACAATGAGCAGTTCTTC.

The chain has TRBV7-2 and TRBJ1-3; D perhaps matches TRBD1 (5 bases). V lost 5 bases and J lost 2, with 10 bases in between. CDR1 and CDR2 (germline): SGHTA, FQGNSA. The CDR3 length is 14 residues. The CDR3 bases are TGTGCCAGCAGCCCAGGGCTAGCTGGAAACACCATATATTTT. Protein sequence: CASSPGLAGNTIYF.

The chain recombines TRBV19 with TRBJ2-1, with 8 bases that match TRBD2. Unmatched junction bases numbered 9, after V lost 2 bases and J lost 3 bases. The germline gives CDR1 LNHDA, CDR2 SQIVND (reference sequence). CDR3 length: 17 amino acids. CDR3 bases: TGTGCCAGTAGTATACTTGCAGCCAGCGGGGGCTACAATGAGCAGTTCTTC. Its protein is CASSILAASGGYNEQFF.

This chain joins TRBV28 and TRBJ1-5, with D tentatively TRBD1 (5 bases). The length of the CDR3 is 16 residues. Looked up from germline, CDR1 is MDHEN and CDR2 is SYDVKM. The V end lost 5 bases, the J end lost 2 bases, and 16 bases lay between the germline ends. The CDR3 protein is CASSPPHQGRNQPQHF. The CDR3 DNA sequence: TGTGCCAGCAGTCCCCCGCATCAGGGCCGCAATCAGCCCCAGCATTTT.

CDR3 in DNA: TGTGCCAGCACCAGGGGCAGGGAGAATGAGCAGTTCTTC. Translating gives CASTRGRENEQFF. The V and J genes are TRBV2 and TRBJ2-1; tentatively, D is TRBD1 (6 bases). With 7 bases removed from V and 7 bases from J, the gap between germline ends came to 14 bases. This CDR3 spans 13 amino acids. Germline assignment: CDR1 SNHLY and CDR2 FYNNEI. Variable domain in full (rest from reference TRBV2 and TRBJ2-1): EPEVTQTPSHQVTQMGQEVILRCVPISNHLYFYWYRQILGQKVEFLVSFYNNEISEKSEIFDDQFSVERPDGSNFTLKIRSTKLEDSAMYFCASTRGRENEQFFGPGTRLTVL.

The V gene is TRBV28, the J gene TRBJ1-2; D is ambiguous. Germline assignment: CDR1 MDHEN and CDR2 SYDVKM. The CDR3 consists of 15 residues. V lost 6 bases and J 8 bases, leaving 22 bases between the germline ends. The CDR3 region is CASSRSGVGAGGYTF. The CDR3 DNA sequence: TGTGCCAGCAGCCGCTCCGGGGTGGGCGCGGGAGGCTACACCTTC.

V usage is TRBV28 and J usage is TRBJ1-5; 8 nucleotides align to TRBD1. The V gene's germline CDR1 is MDHEN and CDR2 SYDVKM. The V and J ends lost 7 bases and 5 bases, in that order; junction bases with no gene match: 16. CDR3 size: 17 residues. In DNA form, the CDR3 reads TGTGCCAGCATGGGGACAGGAGGGTTGTTGGGGGATCAGCCCCAGCATTTT. It encodes CASMGTGGLLGDQPQHF.

DNA for the CDR3: TGTGCCAGCAGTTCTATAGCGGGAGGTAGCGATGAGCAGTTCTTC. This encodes CASSSIAGGSDEQFF. The chain joins TRBV7-3 to TRBJ2-1, with 10 nucleotides matching TRBD2. From germline, CDR1 is SGHTA and CDR2 FQGTGA. CDR3 length: 15 amino acids. V lost 6 bases, J lost 8 bases, and 10 bases stayed unmatched.

The CDR3 bases are TGCGCCAGCAGCCAAAGCGGGACCGACTACAATGAGCAGTTCTTC. Translation: CASSQSGTDYNEQFF. The chain recombines TRBV5-1 with TRBJ2-1, with 7 bases fitting TRBD2. CDR1 and CDR2 (germline): SGHRS, YFSETQ. The CDR3 extends over 15 amino acids. V dropped 4 bases and J dropped 3; count of bases not matched to a gene: 7.

The chain recombines TRBV28 with TRBJ2-7, with 9 nucleotides matching TRBD1. V shed 4 bases and J 2 bases; nucleotides not matched to a gene: 3. The CDR3 extends over 14 amino acids. Germline values: CDR1 MDHEN, CDR2 SYDVKM. This CDR3 reads CASSSTGGAYEQYF. In DNA form, the CDR3 reads TGTGCCAGCAGTTCTACAGGGGGCGCCTACGAGCAGTACTTC.

On this clone: At the DNA level, this CDR3 is encoded by other sequences in the same sample as well. This sequence joins TRBV5-1 and TRBJ1-2; possible D gene TRBD1, 6 bases. Germline V lookup: CDR1 SGHRS, CDR2 YFSETQ. The ends were cut back, 0 bases at V and 4 bases at J, with 10 bases in the middle. This CDR3 region has 14 residues. In DNA, the CDR3 is TGCGCCAGCAGCTTGGGGGACACGAGCTATGGCTACACCTTC. Translated, it gives CASSLGDTSYGYTF. The whole variable domain, remainder taken from reference TRBV5-1 and TRBJ1-2, is KAGVTQTPRYLIKTRGQQVTLSCSPISGHRSVSWYQQTPGQGLQFLFEYFSETQRNKGNFPGRFSGRQFSNSRSEMNVSTLELGDSALYLCASSLGDTSYGYTFGSGTRLTVV.

The chain carries TRBV7-8 and TRBJ1-1; a possible D gene is TRBD1 (6 bases). V dropped 1 base and J dropped 0 bases, with 9 bases sitting between them. Per germline, CDR1 SGHVS and CDR2 FQNEAQ. The CDR3 totals 15 residues. The CDR3 region is CASSLEGVMNTEAFF. The CDR3 coding sequence is TGTGCCAGCAGCTTAGAGGGGGTCATGAACACTGAAGCTTTCTTT.

The CDR3 bases are TGTGCCAGCAGGCGGAGTGGCTACGAGCAGTACTTC. Encoded protein: CASRRSGYEQYF. This chain uses TRBV11-1 with TRBJ2-7; D not certain. V was trimmed by 6 bases and J by 3 bases, leaving 9 bases between them. The CDR3 is 12 amino acids. CDR1 is SGHAT, CDR2 FQDESV, per germline (reference sequence).

This clone was detected only a few times. V and J are TRBV18 and TRBJ1-1; D might be TRBD1 (5 bases). Trimming removed 3 bases from V and 1 base from J, with 15 bases in between. Looked up from germline, CDR1 is KGHSH and CDR2 is LQKENI. The CDR3 length is 16 residues. CDR3 bases: TGTGCCAGCTCACCCGCTCACGGCCAGGGGAACACTGAAGCTTTCTTT. It codes for CASSPAHGQGNTEAFF.

The rearrangement uses TRBV30 and TRBJ2-1; D may be TRBD2 (6 bases). The CDR3 spans 14 residues. The V gene lost 5 bases and the J gene lost 0 bases, with 11 bases spanning the gap. Germline V CDR1 and CDR2: GTSNPN, SVGIG (reference sequence). The CDR3, as DNA: TGTGCCTGGGGCGGGATGAGCTCCTACAATGAGCAGTTCTTC. It encodes CAWGGMSSYNEQFF.

The chain employs TRBV5-6 and TRBJ2-5; TRBD2 agrees at 8 bases. The CDR3 length is 18 residues. The V and J ends lost 4 bases and 5 bases, in that order; junction bases with no gene match: 19. Germline CDR1 is SGHDT and CDR2 is YYEEEE. CDR3 sequence (DNA): TGTGCCAGCAGCCAACGGGGGGGACCCGGCGGGAGTTGGGAGACCCAGTACTTC. It yields the protein CASSQRGGPGGSWETQYF.

The chain couples TRBV18 to TRBJ2-5; tentative D call: TRBD2 (6 bases). The V and J ends lost 3 bases and 1 base respectively, with 9 bases between them. The CDR3 runs to 14 residues. In germline, CDR1 is KGHSH, CDR2 LQKENI. The CDR3 here is CASSPLGGQETQYF. CDR3 sequence (DNA): TGTGCCAGCTCACCTCTGGGGGGCCAAGAGACCCAGTACTTC.

This chain connects TRBV28 to TRBJ1-1; TRBD1 matches at 11 bases. CDR3 length equals 16 residues. Germline V gene data show CDR1 as MDHEN and CDR2 as SYDVKM. With V trimmed by 6 bases and J by 0 bases, 6 bases remained unmatched. The CDR3 DNA sequence: TGTGCCAGCAGGGGGGACAGGGGGACCTTGAACACTGAAGCTTTCTTT. It specifies CASRGDRGTLNTEAFF.

This chain joins TRBV6-6 and TRBJ1-1; D gene uncertain. V lost 6 bases, J lost 1 base, and 9 bases lay in between. This CDR3 has 13 residues. Looked up from germline, CDR1 is MNHNY and CDR2 is SVGAGI (reference sequence). CDR3 bases: TGTGCCAGCAGGGGTAGCGGGAACACTGAAGCTTTCTTT. This codes for CASRGSGNTEAFF.

The V and J genes are TRBV6-6 and TRBJ2-2; a possible D gene is TRBD1 (5 bases). In germline, CDR1 is MNHNY, CDR2 SVGAGI (reference sequence). There are 12 residues in the CDR3. Trimming took 11 bases from V and 3 from J, leaving 10 bases between them. CDR3: CAVRADTGELFF. In DNA form, the CDR3 reads TGTGCCGTCAGGGCGGACACCGGGGAGCTGTTTTTT.

The V and J genes are TRBV28 and TRBJ2-5; TRBD2 matches at 7 bases. Germline trimming cut 2 bases from V and 5 bases from J; bases unmatched to any gene: 2. The germline V gene encodes CDR1 MDHEN and CDR2 SYDVKM. This CDR3 region has 13 residues. The CDR3 sequence: CASSLTGGETQYF. The CDR3 DNA reads as TGTGCCAGCAGTTTAACGGGAGGTGAGACCCAGTACTTC.

The chain carries TRBV28 and TRBJ2-7; 8 bases map to TRBD2. V shed 3 bases, J shed 5 bases, and the junction held 9 bases outside the gene matches. Germline V gives CDR1 MDHEN, CDR2 SYDVKM. CDR3 length equals 15 residues. Here the CDR3 DNA reads TGTGCCAGCAGTTTGGGGGGCGGGAGGTCCCACGAGCAGTACTTC. This sequence encodes CASSLGGGRSHEQYF. Combining the CDR3 with reference TRBV28 and TRBJ2-7 gives the whole variable domain DVKVTQSSRYLVKRTGEKVFLECVQDMDHENMFWYRQDPGLGLRLIYFSYDVKMKEKGDIPEGYSVSREKKERFSLILESASTNQTSMYLCASSLGGGRSHEQYFGPGTRLTVT.

In this sample, this clone turned up once. This chain connects TRBV5-5 to TRBJ1-4; D might be TRBD1 (5 bases). Germline V gene lookup returns CDR1 SGHKS and CDR2 YYEKEE (reference sequence). Trimming took off 5 bases at V and 7 bases at J, with 18 bases between the two ends. This CDR3 is built from 15 residues. Written as DNA, the CDR3 is TGTGCCAGCAGGGGGGAGGGGCGCAAGGCTGAAAAACTGTTTTTT. It codes for CASRGEGRKAEKLFF.

The chain has TRBV9 and TRBJ1-2, with 7 bases fitting TRBD1. The germline V gene has CDR1 SGDLS and CDR2 YYNGEE. The CDR3 totals 18 residues. V dropped 0 bases and J dropped 0; count of bases not matched to a gene: 11. The CDR3 DNA reads as TGTGCCAGCAGCGTAGCGACAGGGCGTGCCAATGCTAACTATGGCTACACCTTC. This sequence encodes CASSVATGRANANYGYTF.

This clone was observed once. This rearrangement joins TRBV7-9 to TRBJ2-7; 9 nucleotides line up with TRBD1. The length of the CDR3 is 13 residues. CDR1 is SEHNR and CDR2 is FQNEAQ in the germline V gene (reference sequence). Trimming at V came to 0 bases and at J to 9 bases, leaving 3 bases not matched to a gene. The CDR3 sequence is CASSLADRGAQYF. As DNA, the CDR3 is TGTGCCAGCAGCTTAGCCGACAGGGGGGCGCAGTACTTC.

V gene TRBV9 combines with J gene TRBJ1-3, with D possibly TRBD1 on 6 matching bases. V lost 3 bases and J 6 bases, leaving 10 bases between the germline ends. The germline V gene encodes CDR1 SGDLS and CDR2 YYNGEE. The CDR3 covers 13 residues. DNA of the CDR3: TGTGCCAGCAGCGAACAGGGACAAAACACCATATATTTT. It translates to CASSEQGQNTIYF. Based on the CDR3 plus reference TRBV9 and TRBJ1-3, the full variable domain is DSGVTQTPKHLITATGQRVTLRCSPRSGDLSVYWYQQSLDQGLQFLIQYYNGEERAKGNILERFSAQQFPDLHSELNLSSLELGDSALYFCASSEQGQNTIYFGEGSWLTVV.